A single sample is the source of the 18 T cell receptor beta chains below, sequenced in a study of Ad26.COV2.S vaccination and SARS-CoV-2 variants. Documented treatment: about 20 received Ad26.COV2.S at low or high dose, single or two shots; about 5 received placebo; per-sample allocation not given. The investigators took samples on day 63 after the first vaccine or placebo injection. Sequencing was performed with immunoSEQ multiplex PCR; in TCRdb, only in-frame clones are kept and a portion is missing. The repertoire holds about 350,000 clones, with roughly 90% as singletons. Source: peripheral blood, taken in a trial of Ad26.COV2.S vaccine versus placebo. The source of these receptors is a person aged 18-65 years who received the Ad26.COV2.S COVID-19 vaccine or a placebo.

V usage is TRBV6-5 and J usage is TRBJ1-2; D is unresolved. Germline V gene data show CDR1 as MNHEY and CDR2 as SVGAGI. This CDR3 has 14 residues. Trimming took 5 bases from V and 4 from J, leaving 14 bases between them. CDR3 sequence reads: CASSRSRSAYGYTF. CDR3 coding DNA: TGTGCCAGCAGTCGCAGTCGAAGCGCCTATGGCTACACCTTC.

The chain has TRBV7-2 and TRBJ2-7; D possibly corresponds to TRBD2 (5 bases). In germline, CDR1 is SGHTA, CDR2 FQGNSA. The CDR3 covers 14 residues. V shed 0 bases and J shed 3 bases, with 9 bases lying between them. Here the CDR3 reads CASSLALRDYEQYF. The CDR3 DNA reads TGTGCCAGCAGCTTAGCGCTACGGGACTACGAGCAGTACTTC.

The rearrangement links TRBV19 to TRBJ1-5; TRBD1 matches 10 bases. There are 14 residues in the CDR3. The V gene end was trimmed by 3 bases and the J gene end by 5 bases; junction bases not matched to a gene: 1. Germline loops: CDR1 LNHDA, CDR2 SQIVND (reference sequence). The CDR3 nucleotides read TGTGCCAGTAGTATCGGACAGGGGGATCAGCCCCAGCATTTT. Amino acids: CASSIGQGDQPQHF. Combining the CDR3 with reference TRBV19 and TRBJ1-5 gives the whole variable domain DGGITQSPKYLFRKEGQNVTLSCEQNLNHDAMYWYRQDPGQGLRLIYYSQIVNDFQKGDIAEGYSVSREKKESFPLTVTSAQKNPTAFYLCASSIGQGDQPQHFGDGTRLSIL.

The J gene is TRBJ2-7, the V gene TRBV4-2, with D unclear. Germline assignment: CDR1 LGHNA and CDR2 YNFKEQ. V was trimmed by 3 bases and J by 3 bases, leaving 15 bases between them. This CDR3 contains 15 residues. CDR3 coding DNA: TGTGCCAGCAGCCATAGATCCACTGGGAACTACGAGCAGTACTTC. Amino acids: CASSHRSTGNYEQYF.

The chain has TRBV6-5 and TRBJ2-1, with D perhaps assigned TRBD1 or TRBD2 (5 bases each). The CDR3 is made up of 13 amino acids. Germline V lookup: CDR1 MNHEY, CDR2 SVGAGI. The germline V and J ends were trimmed by 6 bases and 8 bases, with 14 bases remaining between them. CDR3 nucleotide sequence: TGTGCCAGCAGACCGGGACCCCCTGATGAGCAGTTCTTC. Its protein is CASRPGPPDEQFF.

Written as DNA, the CDR3 is TGCGCCAGCACCCAACAGGGGGTTGCTGGTGAAAAACTGTTTTTT. It codes for CASTQQGVAGEKLFF. The V gene is TRBV5-1, the J gene TRBJ1-4; 8 nucleotides align to TRBD1. The CDR3 totals 15 residues. CDR1 is SGHRS and CDR2 is YFSETQ in the germline V gene. The V and J ends lost 6 bases and 7 bases, in that order; junction bases with no gene match: 11.

The rearrangement uses TRBV30 and TRBJ2-1; D unresolved. The CDR3 consists of 16 residues. Germline CDR1 reads GTSNPN; CDR2 reads SVGIG (reference sequence). V lost 4 bases and J 4 bases, leaving 20 bases between the germline ends. CDR3 nucleotide sequence: TGTGCCTGGACAGCCCCGGAGCCCCTAATATACAATGAGCAGTTCTTC. This sequence encodes CAWTAPEPLIYNEQFF.

The chain links TRBV25-1 to TRBJ2-7, with TRBD1 matching over 8 bases. The CDR3 has 15 residues. The J segment lost 6 bases and the V segment lost 4 bases, leaving 11 bases of the junction unmatched. In germline, CDR1 is MGHDK, CDR2 SYGVNS. CDR3 DNA sequence: TGTGCCAGCAGTGGGGACGGACAGGGACGCCGCGAGCAGTACTTC. It yields the protein CASSGDGQGRREQYF.

This clone was seen a single time. The CDR3 nucleotides are TGTGCCAGTAGTATCACGGGTGTGCATGAAAAACTGTTTTTT. Protein: CASSITGVHEKLFF. The chain employs TRBV19 and TRBJ1-4, with no clear D. The ends were cut back, 3 bases at V and 6 bases at J, with 11 bases in the middle. The CDR3 is 14 amino acids. Germline-derived CDR1 and CDR2 are LNHDA and SQIVND (reference sequence). Supplemented by reference TRBV19 and TRBJ1-4, the full variable domain reads DGGITQSPKYLFRKEGQNVTLSCEQNLNHDAMYWYRQDPGQGLRLIYYSQIVNDFQKGDIAEGYSVSREKKESFPLTVTSAQKNPTAFYLCASSITGVHEKLFFGSGTQLSVL.

The chain uses TRBV30 and TRBJ2-1; 11 bases fit TRBD2. V shed 2 bases and J 0 bases; nucleotides not matched to a gene: 12. This CDR3 comprises 19 residues. Germline-derived CDR1 and CDR2 are GTSNPN and SVGIG (reference sequence). CDR3 in DNA: TGTGCCTGGAGTCGGCTAGCGGGAGGAAACATTTACTCCTACAATGAGCAGTTCTTC. It specifies CAWSRLAGGNIYSYNEQFF.

This chain joins TRBV19 and TRBJ2-7, with TRBD1 identical over 7 bases. The CDR3 consists of 14 residues. CDR1 is LNHDA and CDR2 is SQIVND in the germline V gene (reference sequence). The trim removed 5 bases at V and 3 bases at J, leaving 7 bases unmatched. CDR3 protein: CASSPRTGLYEQYF. The CDR3 DNA follows: TGTGCCAGTAGTCCCCGGACAGGCCTCTACGAGCAGTACTTC.

The chain is built from TRBV3-1 (or the pseudogene TRBV3-2) and TRBJ2-2; no definite D call. Germline V gene sequence: CDR1 LGHDT, CDR2 YNNKEL (reference sequence). Trimming took 1 base from V and 4 from J, leaving 16 bases between them. This CDR3 has 17 residues. CDR3 in amino acids: CASSQVLAGLRTGELFF. The CDR3 bases are TGTGCCAGCAGCCAAGTTCTGGCAGGCCTGCGCACCGGGGAGCTGTTTTTT.

The CDR3 protein is CASREPSTFSEITDTQYF. The DNA of the CDR3 is TGTGCCAGCAGGGAGCCCTCAACGTTTTCGGAGATCACAGATACGCAGTATTTT. The V call is TRBV28, the J call TRBJ2-3, with D unclear. This CDR3 is built from 18 residues. Between the trimmed V and J ends, which lost 6 bases and 2 bases, there was a span of 24 bases. Germline V gene lookup returns CDR1 MDHEN and CDR2 SYDVKM.

The chain employs TRBV6-2 or TRBV6-3 and TRBJ2-7, with TRBD1 identical over 9 bases. The germline CDR1 and CDR2 sequences are MNHEY and SVGEGT. J lost 3 bases, V lost 2 bases, and 20 bases had no gene match. The CDR3 totals 20 residues. The CDR3 is CASSYPRGQGPGGLIYEQYF. DNA of the CDR3: TGTGCCAGCAGTTACCCCCGTGGACAGGGGCCGGGGGGTTTAATCTACGAGCAGTACTTC.

This clone has a single count. The V gene is TRBV9, the J gene TRBJ2-5, with D perhaps matching TRBD1 (5 bases). The CDR3 sequence is 13 residues long. Germline V lookup: CDR1 SGDLS, CDR2 YYNGEE. Trimming removed 4 bases from V and 4 bases from J, with 11 bases in between. The CDR3: CASSNPGLETQYF. DNA for the CDR3: TGTGCCAGCAGCAACCCAGGGTTAGAGACCCAGTACTTC.

Only one count was recorded for this clone. The chain recombines TRBV3-1 (or the pseudogene TRBV3-2) with TRBJ2-1; no definite D call. Germline CDR1 is LGHDT and CDR2 is YNNKEL (reference sequence). CDR3 length: 14 residues. The germline V and J ends were trimmed by 5 bases and 8 bases, with 16 bases remaining between them. CDR3 nucleotide sequence: TGTGCCAGCAGCATCTTCGAAGGGTTCGATGAGCAGTTCTTC. This codes for CASSIFEGFDEQFF.

The gene calls are TRBV27 and TRBJ2-7; TRBD1 matches 7 bases. Germline trimming cut 4 bases from V and 5 bases from J; bases unmatched to any gene: 14. The CDR3 is 16 amino acids. CDR1 MNHEY and CDR2 SMNVEV come from the germline V gene (reference sequence). In DNA form, the CDR3 reads TGTGCCAGCAGTTCTCGGGACAGCCTGATCCGCGACGAGCAGTACTTC. Protein: CASSSRDSLIRDEQYF.

The chain uses TRBV30 and TRBJ2-2; TRBD2 matches 7 bases. Germline values: CDR1 GTSNPN, CDR2 SVGIG (reference sequence). The CDR3 runs to 14 residues. With V trimmed by 3 bases and J by 6 bases, 7 bases remained unmatched. CDR3 protein: CAWRVGRGPGELFF. The CDR3 nucleotides read TGTGCCTGGAGGGTAGGGAGGGGCCCCGGGGAGCTGTTTTTT.